The rows below give T cell receptor beta chains drawn from one sample of a study of Ad26.COV2.S vaccination and SARS-CoV-2 variants. Clones were sequenced by immunoSEQ multiplex PCR, and TCRdb holds only the in-frame ones, with some missing. The sample has 350,000 to 450,000 clones; around 91% are singletons. Specimen: peripheral blood, collected in a trial of Ad26.COV2.S vaccine versus placebo. The source is a person aged 18-60 years who received the Ad26.COV2.S COVID-19 vaccine or a placebo. Each CDR3 is given with its conserved first and last residue. The D gene is left open where the match is weak. The size entry is marked missing in some rows and otherwise reads once, few, many or a size class.

d_gene	v_gene	j_gene	abundance	CDR3nt	CDR3aa
TRBD1	TRBV24-1	TRBJ2-7	NA	TGTGCCACCAGTGATTTTCGGACAGGTGGCGAGCAGTACTTC	CATSDFRTGGEQYF
NA	TRBV5-1	TRBJ1-6	NA	TGCGCCAGCAGCTTGGGCAATCGAGATTCACCCCTCCACTTT	CASSLGNRDSPLHF
TRBD2	TRBV4-3	TRBJ2-7	NA	TGCGCCAGCAGCCAAGAGGCGACTAGCGGGTTCCACGAGCAGTACTTC	CASSQEATSGFHEQYF
NA	TRBV28	TRBJ1-2	NA	TGTGCCAGCAGAATATGGGAGGGGCCCGGCTACACCTTC	CASRIWEGPGYTF
NA	TRBV5-1	TRBJ2-7	once	TGCGCCAGCAGCTTTGGGGGGAGCTCCTACGAGCAGTACTTC	CASSFGGSSYEQYF
NA	TRBV7-9	TRBJ2-7	NA	TGTGCCCCCCCATTTGAGGGGCTCCCTAACAACTTTCCCTACGAGCAGTACTTC	CAPPFEGLPNNFPYEQYF
TRBD2	TRBV28	TRBJ2-7	NA	TGTGCCAGCAGTTTGAAGAGCGGGGGAACGGGGTACGAGCAGTACTTC	CASSLKSGGTGYEQYF
NA	TRBV4-1	TRBJ2-1	once	TGCGCCAGCAGCCAAGTTTCAAACTACAATGAGCAGTTCTTC	CASSQVSNYNEQFF
NA	TRBV27	TRBJ1-2	few	TGTGCCAGCAGTTTATCACGGTGGGCCTATGGCTACACCTTC	CASSLSRWAYGYTF
NA	TRBV5-4	TRBJ1-6	few	TGTGCCAGCAGCTTGGGGGCAGCGTATAATTCACCCCTCCACTTT	CASSLGAAYNSPLHF
NA	TRBV6-1	TRBJ2-7	few	TGTGCCAGCAGTGACAGCCGCTACGAGCAGTACTTC	CASSDSRYEQYF
NA	TRBV30	TRBJ1-3	few	TGTGCCTGGAGTAACGGGAACTCTGGAAACACCATATATTTT	CAWSNGNSGNTIYF
TRBD1	TRBV29-1	TRBJ2-7	NA	TGCAGCGTTGATACCGGGACAGGCGAGCAGTACTTC	CSVDTGTGEQYF
NA	TRBV2	TRBJ1-4	NA	TGTGCCAGCAGTGAACGGGGGGCGAAGGTTTGGAATGAAAAACTGTTTTTT	CASSERGAKVWNEKLFF
TRBD2	TRBV14	TRBJ2-2	NA	TGTGCCAGCAGCCAAGATCCTTTTCTTTCTGGACTAGCGGGAGTGGTAGGCACCGGGGAGCTGTTTTTT	CASSQDPFLSGLAGVVGTGELFF
NA	TRBV3-1/TRBV3-2	TRBJ2-5	NA	TGTGCCAGCAGTCGTATAGAAGGGCCGGGGACCCAGTACTTC	CASSRIEGPGTQYF
NA	TRBV27	TRBJ1-5	NA	TGTGCCAGCAGCCCAATATCCCTGTATAGCAATCAGCCCCAGCATTTT	CASSPISLYSNQPQHF
TRBD1	TRBV30	TRBJ1-4	NA	TGTGCCTGGAGTCCCCCGGACAGGGGTGAAAAACTGTTTTTT	CAWSPPDRGEKLFF
NA	TRBV6-1	TRBJ2-1	NA	TGTGCCAGCAGTGGAAACGGGGGTGGGTCCTACAATGAGCAGTTCTTC	CASSGNGGGSYNEQFF
NA	TRBV6-5	TRBJ2-7	NA	TGTGCCAGCACTGTCTCACCGTTCTACGAGCAGTACTTC	CASTVSPFYEQYF
TRBD1	TRBV19	TRBJ2-7	NA	TGTGCCAGTAGTGTCAGGGGGCGACAGGACGAGCAGTACTTC	CASSVRGRQDEQYF
TRBD2	TRBV28	TRBJ2-7	NA	TGTGCCAGGAGGACTAGCGGGATCTACGAGCAGTACTTC	CARRTSGIYEQYF
NA	TRBV3-1/TRBV3-2	TRBJ2-7	NA	TGTGCCAGCAGCCAATCGGCGGGATCCTACGAGCAGTACTTC	CASSQSAGSYEQYF
TRBD2	TRBV28	TRBJ2-1	NA	TGTGCCAGCAGTTCTCCTCTGGGACTAGCGGGCTACAATGAGCAGTTCTTC	CASSSPLGLAGYNEQFF
NA	TRBV2	TRBJ2-7	NA	TGTGCCAGCAGTGAGGACAGATACTCCTACGAGCAGTACTTC	CASSEDRYSYEQYF
NA	TRBV28	TRBJ1-5	few	TGTGCCAGCACCATGGCTATAAGCAATCAGCCCCAGCATTTT	CASTMAISNQPQHF
NA	TRBV5-1	TRBJ2-2	NA	TGCGCCAGCAGCTTGCTCCAGGGGAGCGGCACCGGGGAGCTGTTTTTT	CASSLLQGSGTGELFF
TRBD1	TRBV3-1/TRBV3-2	TRBJ1-1	NA	TGTGCCAGCAGCCTGGGACAGGGTGGCACTGAAGCTTTCTTT	CASSLGQGGTEAFF
TRBD1	TRBV6-5	TRBJ1-5	NA	TGTGCCAGCACCCCATCAGGGGGTAATCAGCCCCAGCATTTT	CASTPSGGNQPQHF
NA	TRBV28	TRBJ1-4	NA	TGTGCCAGCTCCTGGGCGGGGGGAGTTTCTGAAAAACTGTTTTTT	CASSWAGGVSEKLFF
TRBD2	TRBV19	TRBJ2-7	NA	TGTGCCAGTAGTATTCCGGGACTAGCGGTGGGCGAGCAGTACTTC	CASSIPGLAVGEQYF
NA	TRBV11-2	TRBJ1-2	NA	TGTGCCAGCAGCTTAGCCCCACCAGGGGCTACGGGTGGCTACACCTTC	CASSLAPPGATGGYTF
NA	TRBV19	TRBJ2-5	NA	TGTGCCAGTAGTCATACAGGAGAGACCCAGTACTTC	CASSHTGETQYF
NA	TRBV5-1	TRBJ2-7	once	TGCGCCAGCAGCACAGAGCGAGGGGAGCAGTACTTC	CASSTERGEQYF
NA	TRBV5-5	TRBJ2-7	NA	TGTGCCAGCAGCCCCCAGGTGGCAGGCGAGAACGAGCAGTACTTC	CASSPQVAGENEQYF
TRBD1	TRBV9	TRBJ2-2	NA	TGTGCCAGCAGTATATTTTCGGGACAGTTCACCGGGGAGCTGTTTTTT	CASSIFSGQFTGELFF
NA	TRBV19	TRBJ1-6	few	TGTGCCAGTAGTATGGATCTGGATTCACCCCTCCACTTT	CASSMDLDSPLHF
TRBD2	TRBV4-3	TRBJ2-7	NA	TGCGCCAGCAGCCCAGGACTAGCGAGTTACGAGCAGTACTTC	CASSPGLASYEQYF
NA	TRBV30	TRBJ1-2	NA	TGTGCCTGGAGTGAGGGGAATGGCTACACCTTC	CAWSEGNGYTF
TRBD2	TRBV4-1	TRBJ2-3	NA	TGCGCCAGCAGCCCCCTCGGGACTAGCAGCACAGATACGCAGTATTTT	CASSPLGTSSTDTQYF
TRBD2	TRBV6-4	TRBJ2-1	NA	TGTGCCAGCAGCCGGGGAGCGGGAAGCGGCAATGAGCAGTTCTTC	CASSRGAGSGNEQFF
TRBD2	TRBV5-1	TRBJ2-2	once	TGCGCCAGCAGCTTGGGGGTAGCGGGTGACACCGGGGAGCTGTTTTTT	CASSLGVAGDTGELFF
NA	TRBV30	TRBJ1-3	NA	TGTGCCTGGGCCTCCTCTGGAAACACCATATATTTT	CAWASSGNTIYF
TRBD2	TRBV2	TRBJ2-3	NA	TGTGCCAGCAGTGAAAGGGCTAGCGGGAGTACCGAACAGTATTTT	CASSERASGSTEQYF
NA	TRBV9	TRBJ2-5	NA	TGTGCCAGCAGGGGGGCAGGCTTGACCCAGTACTTC	CASRGAGLTQYF
NA	TRBV5-1	TRBJ2-3	NA	TGCGCCAGCAGCTTGCTTACGGATGCAGATACGCAGTATTTT	CASSLLTDADTQYF
TRBD2	TRBV9	TRBJ2-5	NA	TGTGCCAGCAGCGGACTAGCGGGAGACGCAGAGACCCAGTACTTC	CASSGLAGDAETQYF
NA	TRBV10-3	TRBJ1-5	few	TGTGCCATCAGTGAAGGGGAAACCCAGCATTTT	CAISEGETQHF
NA	TRBV27	TRBJ1-6	NA	TGTGCCAGCAGTTTATCGTCCGGAATCTTAGGCCTCCACTTT	CASSLSSGILGLHF
TRBD1	TRBV10-3	TRBJ1-5	NA	TGTGCCATCAGTGCCATGGGACAGGTGGGCAATCAGCCCCAGCATTTT	CAISAMGQVGNQPQHF
NA	TRBV7-6	TRBJ2-7	NA	TGTGCCAGCAGCTTAGGGACAGATATCTACGAGCAGTACTTC	CASSLGTDIYEQYF
TRBD1	TRBV20-1	TRBJ2-7	NA	TGCAGTGCTAGTCCCCCGGACAGGGGGTTTTTTGGCGAGCAGTACTTC	CSASPPDRGFFGEQYF
NA	TRBV5-6	TRBJ2-2	NA	TGTGCCAGCAGCCTCCCACCGGGGCTAGCGAACACCGGGGAGCTGTTTTTT	CASSLPPGLANTGELFF
NA	TRBV7-8	TRBJ1-1	NA	TGTGCCAGCAGCTTTGGAGACACTGAAGCTTTCTTT	CASSFGDTEAFF
TRBD2	TRBV13	TRBJ2-1	NA	TGTGCCAGCCGAAGTGGACTAGCGGTCTACAATGAGCAGTTCTTC	CASRSGLAVYNEQFF
TRBD1	TRBV4-1	TRBJ1-4	NA	TGCGCCAGCAGCCAAGCGGGACAGACAAATGAAAAACTGTTTTTT	CASSQAGQTNEKLFF
TRBD2	TRBV28	TRBJ2-3	NA	TGTGCCAGCAGTTACCCCCTCCGACTAGCGGGAGGGCCTAGCACAGATACGCAGTATTTT	CASSYPLRLAGGPSTDTQYF
TRBD1	TRBV2	TRBJ1-5	NA	TGTGCCAGCAGTCGTGACAGGGGAGACAATCAGCCCCAGCATTTT	CASSRDRGDNQPQHF